What follows are 15 T cell receptor beta chains derived from one specimen sequenced in a study of T cell responses to AZD1222 COVID-19 vaccine. TCRdb's copy holds only in-frame clones and misses some; the assay was immunoSEQ multiplex PCR. The profile covers around 140,000 clones, with around 90% appearing a single time and approximately 5.1% taken by the ten largest. The specimen was peripheral blood, collected 28 days after the second dose of the MenACWY control vaccine. The receptors here all came from an adult who received the MenACWY meningococcal vaccine as a control.

The chain carries TRBV6-5 and TRBJ2-7; 12 bases are shared with TRBD2. This CDR3 region has 15 residues. From germline, CDR1 is MNHEY and CDR2 SVGAGI. Trimming removed 6 bases from V and 3 bases from J; junction bases left unmatched: 6. The CDR3 nucleotides read TGTGCCAGCAGCTCCGGACTAGCGGGGAGCTACGAGCAGTACTTC. As protein: CASSSGLAGSYEQYF.

This sequence joins TRBV6-1 and TRBJ2-1; 7 bases map to TRBD2. Germline V gene data show CDR1 as MNHNS and CDR2 as SASEGT. V shed 2 bases and J 4 bases; nucleotides not matched to a gene: 5. This CDR3 has 15 amino acids. In DNA form, the CDR3 reads TGTGCCAGCAGTGAAAGACTAGCCGTTTACAATGAGCAGTTCTTC. It codes for CASSERLAVYNEQFF.

This clone is a singleton in its sample. Other nucleotide sequences in the sample specify the same CDR3. The rearrangement links TRBV5-1 to TRBJ2-3; D gene ambiguous. V dropped 0 bases and J dropped 0 bases, with 5 bases sitting between them. Germline lookup yields CDR1 SGHRS and CDR2 YFSETQ. The CDR3 length is 14 residues. CDR3 nucleotides: TGCGCCAGCAGCTTGGGGCAGAGCACAGATACGCAGTATTTT. This sequence encodes CASSLGQSTDTQYF.

The rearrangement links TRBV4-3 to TRBJ2-3; D is perhaps TRBD1 or TRBD2 (5 bases each). V lost 1 base to trimming and J lost 0 bases, with 8 bases between them. This CDR3 comprises 15 residues. The V gene's germline CDR1 is LGHNA and CDR2 YSLEER. The CDR3 DNA follows: TGCGCCAGCAGCCAAGTATGGGACAGCACAGATACGCAGTATTTT. Protein: CASSQVWDSTDTQYF.

The gene calls are TRBV7-9 and TRBJ1-1; maybe TRBD1 (5 bases). Looked up from germline, CDR1 is SEHNR and CDR2 is FQNEAQ (reference sequence). The CDR3 totals 14 residues. The V end was cut by 5 bases, the J end by 4 bases, with 14 bases between. The CDR3 bases are TGTGCCAGCAGCCCCCAGGGAGTGGGCACTGAAGCTTTCTTT. Its protein product is CASSPQGVGTEAFF.

The rearrangement joins TRBV30 to TRBJ2-7; 8 bases map to TRBD1. This CDR3 contains 14 residues. The germline CDR1 and CDR2 sequences are GTSNPN and SVGIG (reference sequence). V shed 2 bases, J shed 2 bases, and the junction held 5 bases outside the gene matches. The chain's CDR3 is CAWSRTGQTYEQYF. CDR3 bases: TGTGCCTGGAGTAGGACAGGGCAAACCTACGAGCAGTACTTC.

The genes are TRBV6-5 and TRBJ2-7; no clear D. V lost 5 bases and J lost 2, with 7 bases in between. The length of the CDR3 is 12 residues. CDR1 is MNHEY, CDR2 SVGAGI, per germline. CDR3 in amino acids: CASSRTTYEQYF. The CDR3 DNA follows: TGTGCCAGCAGTAGGACGACCTACGAGCAGTACTTC.

V and J are TRBV19 and TRBJ2-1, with TRBD2 identical over 11 bases. J lost 3 bases, V lost 6 bases, and 1 base had no gene match. The CDR3 runs 14 residues. Germline V gene sequence: CDR1 LNHDA, CDR2 SQIVND (reference sequence). CDR3 residues: CASRGTSGYNEQFF. In nucleotides, the CDR3 is TGTGCCAGTAGGGGGACTAGCGGCTACAATGAGCAGTTCTTC.

The rearrangement joins TRBV7-9 to TRBJ2-3; 8 bases are shared with TRBD1. J lost 2 bases, V lost 5 bases, and 6 bases had no gene match. CDR1 SEHNR and CDR2 FQNEAQ come from the germline V gene (reference sequence). The CDR3 runs 15 residues. The DNA for the CDR3 is TGTGCCAGCAGCGTCGGACAGGGACACACAGATACGCAGTATTTT. This translates into CASSVGQGHTDTQYF. Using reference TRBV7-9 and TRBJ2-3 for the parts outside the CDR3, the full variable domain is DTGVSQNPRHKITKRGQNVTFRCDPISEHNRLYWYRQTLGQGPEFLTYFQNEAQLEKSRLLSDRFSAERPKGSFSTLEIQRTEQGDSAMYLCASSVGQGHTDTQYFGPGTRLTVL.

The chain carries TRBV11-2 and TRBJ1-5, with 8 bases lining up with TRBD1. V shed 5 bases, J shed 7 bases, and the junction held 4 bases outside the gene matches. The CDR3 extends over 13 amino acids. The germline V gene encodes CDR1 SGHAT and CDR2 FQNNGV. CDR3 sequence: CASSPGQGQPQHF. The CDR3 region has the DNA TGTGCCAGCAGCCCCGGACAGGGCCAGCCCCAGCATTTT.

This rearrangement joins TRBV5-1 to TRBJ1-6, with D hard to call. The CDR3 extends over 18 amino acids. The germline V gene encodes CDR1 SGHRS and CDR2 YFSETQ. V was shortened by 0 bases and J by 10 bases, with 23 bases between the two germline ends. The DNA for the CDR3 is TGCGCCAGCAGCTTGGGACCCCTGGATTCCAAAAGGTTCTCACCCCTCCACTTT. Translating gives CASSLGPLDSKRFSPLHF.

The chain employs TRBV20-1 and TRBJ1-2; D remains ambiguous. The V end lost 2 bases, the J end lost 4 bases, and 5 bases lay between the germline ends. This CDR3 region has 11 residues. Germline CDR1 is DFQATT and CDR2 is SNEGSKA (reference sequence). The CDR3 nucleotides are TGCAGTGCTAGACGGGGCTATGGCTACACCTTC. Its translation: CSARRGYGYTF.

This chain links TRBV4-3 with TRBJ1-1, with D uncertain. The CDR3 loop spans 13 amino acids. V was clipped by 1 base and J by 5 bases, with 8 bases between them. The germline V gene encodes CDR1 LGHNA and CDR2 YSLEER. The CDR3 coding sequence is TGCGCCAGCAGCCAAGTTATATGGACTGAAGCTTTCTTT. Translating gives CASSQVIWTEAFF.

The chain has TRBV6-5 and TRBJ1-2; 10 nucleotides agree with TRBD1. There are 13 residues in the CDR3. Germline values: CDR1 MNHEY, CDR2 SVGAGI. Trimming took 5 bases from V and 6 from J; bases not matched to a gene: 3. The CDR3 spells CASSRQGANGYTF. The CDR3 DNA is TGTGCCAGCAGTAGACAGGGGGCCAATGGCTACACCTTC.

The genes are TRBV19 and TRBJ1-2; D gene unclear. Per germline, CDR1 LNHDA and CDR2 SQIVND (reference sequence). The CDR3 totals 13 residues. V was clipped by 5 bases and J by 8 bases, with 15 bases between them. For the CDR3, the DNA is TGTGCCAGTAGTCCGCTGACGGCTGGAGGCTACACCTTC. It codes for CASSPLTAGGYTF. The variable domain in full, with the rest retrieved from reference TRBV19 and TRBJ1-2, is DGGITQSPKYLFRKEGQNVTLSCEQNLNHDAMYWYRQDPGQGLRLIYYSQIVNDFQKGDIAEGYSVSREKKESFPLTVTSAQKNPTAFYLCASSPLTAGGYTFGSGTRLTVV.